This TCR beta chain emerged from a study of blood T cell repertoires in COVID-19. TCRdb's copy holds only in-frame clones and misses some; the assay was immunoSEQ multiplex PCR. The repertoire consists of about 120,000 clones, with 85% to 90% occurring once and the leading ten covering 25% to 30%. Germline CDR1 reads MDHEN; CDR2 reads SYDVKM. The CDR3 is made up of 17 amino acids. Trimming took 2 bases from V and 6 from J; bases not matched to a gene: 10. Material: peripheral blood. V gene TRBV28 combines with J gene TRBJ2-7, with 13 bases identical to TRBD2. This TCR was recovered from a woman in her 70s with acute or convalescent COVID-19. The chain's CDR3 is CASSLRGLAGILPEQYF. The CDR3 DNA reads as TGTGCCAGCAGTTTAAGGGGACTAGCGGGGATACTCCCCGAGCAGTACTTC.